The rows below give T cell receptor beta chains drawn from one sample of a study of PD-1 blockade in classical Hodgkin lymphoma. Sequencing was performed with immunoSEQ multiplex PCR; in TCRdb, only in-frame clones are kept and a portion is missing. The profile shows more than 15,000 clones, 70% to 80% of them singletons. Specimen: peripheral blood mononuclear cells (PBMCs), collected at baseline. The receptors here all came from a human donor with classical Hodgkin lymphoma. Both conserved end residues are part of each CDR3. Fields, in order: clone size, V gene, D gene, J gene, CDR3 length, CDR3 protein, CDR3 DNA. D genes are given only for firm matches. Expanded clones are given a class, and other clones once, few, many or no size at all.

clone size: .; V gene: TRBV5-6; D gene: .; J gene: TRBJ2-3; CDR3 length: 17; CDR3 protein: CASSTPSRAGSTDTQYF; CDR3 DNA: TGTGCCAGCAGCACCCCCTCCCGCGCAGGCAGCACAGATACGCAGTATTTT
clone size: .; V gene: TRBV5-6; D gene: .; J gene: TRBJ1-4; CDR3 length: 14; CDR3 protein: CASSSGARGEKLFF; CDR3 DNA: TGTGCCAGCAGCTCCGGGGCCCGTGGGGAAAAACTGTTTTTT
clone size: .; V gene: TRBV5-1; D gene: .; J gene: TRBJ1-5; CDR3 length: 15; CDR3 protein: CASSLDGGVNQPQHF; CDR3 DNA: TGCGCCAGCAGCTTGGATGGGGGAGTTAATCAGCCCCAGCATTTT
clone size: .; V gene: TRBV5-6; D gene: .; J gene: TRBJ2-6; CDR3 length: 14; CDR3 protein: CASSLGQGTNVLTF; CDR3 DNA: TGTGCCAGCAGCTTGGGGCAGGGTACCAACGTCCTGACTTTC
clone size: .; V gene: TRBV4-2; D gene: TRBD1; J gene: TRBJ2-1; CDR3 length: 16; CDR3 protein: CASSQADRSAYNEQFF; CDR3 DNA: TGTGCCAGCAGCCAAGCGGACAGGTCCGCTTACAATGAGCAGTTCTTC
clone size: .; V gene: TRBV5-1; D gene: .; J gene: TRBJ2-7; CDR3 length: 15; CDR3 protein: CASSLLGDGSYEQYF; CDR3 DNA: TGCGCCAGCAGCTTGTTGGGGGACGGCTCCTACGAGCAGTACTTC
clone size: .; V gene: TRBV10-3; D gene: TRBD1; J gene: TRBJ1-5; CDR3 length: 16; CDR3 protein: CAISESTGASNQPQHF; CDR3 DNA: TGTGCCATCAGTGAGTCGACAGGGGCCAGCAATCAGCCCCAGCATTTT
clone size: .; V gene: TRBV4-1; D gene: .; J gene: TRBJ2-7; CDR3 length: 14; CDR3 protein: CASSQDRDTYEQYF; CDR3 DNA: TGCGCCAGCAGCCAAGATCGGGACACCTACGAGCAGTACTTC
clone size: .; V gene: TRBV5-5; D gene: TRBD1; J gene: TRBJ2-7; CDR3 length: 14; CDR3 protein: CASSRGQGVHEQYF; CDR3 DNA: TGTGCCAGCAGCCGTGGACAGGGGGTCCACGAGCAGTACTTC
clone size: once; V gene: TRBV7-9; D gene: .; J gene: TRBJ1-1; CDR3 length: 15; CDR3 protein: CASSPNAGTYTEAFF; CDR3 DNA: TGTGCCAGCAGCCCCAACGCCGGGACGTACACTGAAGCTTTCTTT
clone size: .; V gene: TRBV27; D gene: TRBD2; J gene: TRBJ2-3; CDR3 length: 17; CDR3 protein: CASSLSTPLAGAHTQYF; CDR3 DNA: TGTGCCAGCAGTTTATCCACCCCACTAGCGGGGGCACATACGCAGTATTTT
clone size: .; V gene: TRBV28; D gene: .; J gene: TRBJ2-7; CDR3 length: 17; CDR3 protein: CASSLSGSEGGSYEQYF; CDR3 DNA: TGTGCCAGCAGTTTATCAGGTTCTGAGGGGGGCTCCTACGAGCAGTACTTC
clone size: .; V gene: TRBV30; D gene: .; J gene: TRBJ2-7; CDR3 length: 14; CDR3 protein: CAWSLKKVSYEQYF; CDR3 DNA: TGTGCCTGGAGTTTAAAGAAAGTCTCCTACGAGCAGTACTTC
clone size: .; V gene: TRBV2; D gene: TRBD2; J gene: TRBJ2-3; CDR3 length: 20; CDR3 protein: CASSEVGPAGATISTDTQYF; CDR3 DNA: TGTGCCAGCAGTGAAGTAGGCCCAGCGGGGGCCACCATTAGCACAGATACGCAGTATTTT
clone size: once; V gene: TRBV9; D gene: TRBD2; J gene: TRBJ2-2; CDR3 length: 16; CDR3 protein: CASSVGLAGATGELFF; CDR3 DNA: TGTGCCAGCAGCGTAGGCCTAGCGGGGGCCACCGGGGAGCTGTTTTTT
clone size: .; V gene: TRBV2; D gene: TRBD2; J gene: TRBJ2-1; CDR3 length: 15; CDR3 protein: CASSAFGTSYNEQFF; CDR3 DNA: TGTGCCAGCAGTGCTTTTGGGACTAGCTACAATGAGCAGTTCTTC
clone size: .; V gene: TRBV27; D gene: .; J gene: TRBJ1-1; CDR3 length: 13; CDR3 protein: CASSFINTPEAFF; CDR3 DNA: TGTGCCAGCAGTTTTATTAATACCCCTGAAGCTTTCTTT
clone size: .; V gene: TRBV30; D gene: TRBD1; J gene: TRBJ2-7; CDR3 length: 12; CDR3 protein: CAWDREKYEQYF; CDR3 DNA: TGTGCCTGGGACAGGGAAAAATACGAGCAGTACTTC
clone size: .; V gene: TRBV19; D gene: TRBD1; J gene: TRBJ2-7; CDR3 length: 14; CDR3 protein: CASSPWDSSYEQYF; CDR3 DNA: TGTGCCAGTAGTCCCTGGGACAGCTCCTACGAGCAGTACTTC
clone size: .; V gene: TRBV6-5; D gene: TRBD1; J gene: TRBJ1-1; CDR3 length: 12; CDR3 protein: CASSLQGAEAFF; CDR3 DNA: TGTGCCAGCAGCCTACAGGGGGCTGAAGCTTTCTTT
clone size: .; V gene: TRBV6-5; D gene: TRBD2; J gene: TRBJ2-1; CDR3 length: 15; CDR3 protein: CASSYTAGVRNEQFF; CDR3 DNA: TGTGCCAGCAGTTACACAGCGGGAGTTAGGAATGAGCAGTTCTTC
clone size: .; V gene: TRBV9; D gene: TRBD2; J gene: TRBJ2-2; CDR3 length: 18; CDR3 protein: CASSVVGWLAENTGELFF; CDR3 DNA: TGTGCCAGCAGCGTAGTAGGGTGGCTAGCGGAAAACACCGGGGAGCTGTTTTTT
clone size: few; V gene: TRBV7-6; D gene: TRBD2; J gene: TRBJ2-1; CDR3 length: 16; CDR3 protein: CASSSTGTSLDNEQFF; CDR3 DNA: TGTGCCAGCAGCTCTACCGGGACTAGTCTTGACAATGAGCAGTTCTTC
clone size: .; V gene: TRBV6-4; D gene: .; J gene: TRBJ2-7; CDR3 length: 13; CDR3 protein: CASSDRQATAQYF; CDR3 DNA: TGTGCCAGCAGTGACAGGCAGGCAACTGCGCAGTACTTC
clone size: .; V gene: TRBV28; D gene: .; J gene: TRBJ2-7; CDR3 length: 13; CDR3 protein: CASSLSGAYEQYF; CDR3 DNA: TGTGCCAGCAGTTTATCGGGGGCCTACGAGCAGTACTTC
clone size: .; V gene: TRBV19; D gene: .; J gene: TRBJ2-7; CDR3 length: 12; CDR3 protein: CASSISRYEQYF; CDR3 DNA: TGTGCCAGTAGTATAAGTCGCTACGAGCAGTACTTC
clone size: .; V gene: TRBV29-1; D gene: TRBD2; J gene: TRBJ2-2; CDR3 length: 14; CDR3 protein: CSGRDSGRSGELFF; CDR3 DNA: TGCAGCGGCCGGGACTCCGGGAGGTCCGGGGAGCTGTTTTTT
clone size: .; V gene: TRBV29-1; D gene: TRBD1; J gene: TRBJ1-1; CDR3 length: 13; CDR3 protein: CSVELQGDPEAFF; CDR3 DNA: TGCAGCGTTGAACTACAGGGGGACCCCGAAGCTTTCTTT
clone size: .; V gene: TRBV28; D gene: .; J gene: TRBJ2-6; CDR3 length: 14; CDR3 protein: CASSLAWGANVLTF; CDR3 DNA: TGTGCCAGCAGCTTGGCATGGGGGGCCAACGTCCTGACTTTC
clone size: .; V gene: TRBV6-6; D gene: .; J gene: TRBJ1-1; CDR3 length: 13; CDR3 protein: CASRNTGNTEAFF; CDR3 DNA: TGTGCCAGCAGGAATACAGGGAACACTGAAGCTTTCTTT
clone size: .; V gene: TRBV14; D gene: .; J gene: TRBJ1-6; CDR3 length: 14; CDR3 protein: CASSQDAGNSPLHF; CDR3 DNA: TGTGCCAGCAGCCAAGATGCGGGAAATTCACCCCTCCACTTT
clone size: .; V gene: TRBV11-2; D gene: .; J gene: TRBJ2-1; CDR3 length: 13; CDR3 protein: CASSLEIDNEQFF; CDR3 DNA: TGTGCCAGCAGCTTAGAAATCGACAATGAGCAGTTCTTC
clone size: .; V gene: TRBV19; D gene: TRBD2; J gene: TRBJ2-1; CDR3 length: 16; CDR3 protein: CASTGTSGGSSNEQFF; CDR3 DNA: TGTGCCAGTACGGGGACTAGCGGGGGGAGTAGCAATGAGCAGTTCTTC
clone size: .; V gene: TRBV5-1; D gene: TRBD1; J gene: TRBJ2-5; CDR3 length: 14; CDR3 protein: CASSRDRGGETQYF; CDR3 DNA: TGCGCCAGCAGCCGGGACAGGGGAGGGGAGACCCAGTACTTC
clone size: .; V gene: TRBV30; D gene: .; J gene: TRBJ2-2; CDR3 length: 14; CDR3 protein: CAWGPGTGTGELFF; CDR3 DNA: TGTGCCTGGGGACCGGGAACGGGCACCGGGGAGCTGTTTTTT
clone size: .; V gene: TRBV10-3; D gene: .; J gene: TRBJ2-7; CDR3 length: 14; CDR3 protein: CAISSGEGPDEQYF; CDR3 DNA: TGTGCCATCAGTTCTGGAGAGGGGCCGGACGAGCAGTACTTC
clone size: .; V gene: TRBV28; D gene: TRBD2; J gene: TRBJ2-5; CDR3 length: 17; CDR3 protein: CASSFPAGGLYQETQYF; CDR3 DNA: TGTGCCAGCAGTTTCCCAGCGGGGGGCTTGTACCAAGAGACCCAGTACTTC
clone size: once; V gene: TRBV19; D gene: .; J gene: TRBJ2-1; CDR3 length: 16; CDR3 protein: CASSTRRGSLHVEQFF; CDR3 DNA: TGTGCCAGTAGTACCCGCAGGGGTTCGCTTCACGTGGAGCAGTTCTTC
clone size: .; V gene: TRBV6-5; D gene: .; J gene: TRBJ1-1; CDR3 length: 14; CDR3 protein: CASSYGGEGTEAFF; CDR3 DNA: TGTGCCAGCAGTTACGGGGGTGAGGGGACTGAAGCTTTCTTT
clone size: once; V gene: TRBV7-4; D gene: .; J gene: TRBJ2-1; CDR3 length: 14; CDR3 protein: CASTRGSGYNEQFF; CDR3 DNA: TGTGCCAGCACCAGGGGTAGCGGCTACAATGAGCAGTTCTTC
clone size: .; V gene: TRBV5-8; D gene: .; J gene: TRBJ1-5; CDR3 length: 15; CDR3 protein: CASSLSPGAGQPQHF; CDR3 DNA: TGTGCCAGCAGCTTGAGTCCGGGGGCGGGACAGCCCCAGCATTTT
clone size: .; V gene: TRBV7-2; D gene: .; J gene: TRBJ1-3; CDR3 length: 17; CDR3 protein: CASSLSRGVLSGNTIYF; CDR3 DNA: TGTGCCAGCAGCTTGAGTCGCGGGGTTCTATCGGGAAACACCATATATTTT
clone size: few; V gene: TRBV19; D gene: TRBD1; J gene: TRBJ2-3; CDR3 length: 14; CDR3 protein: CASSLQGATDTQYF; CDR3 DNA: TGTGCCAGTAGTCTACAGGGGGCCACAGATACGCAGTATTTT
clone size: few; V gene: TRBV6-6; D gene: .; J gene: TRBJ1-1; CDR3 length: 12; CDR3 protein: CASSQGPTEAFF; CDR3 DNA: TGTGCCAGCAGTCAGGGGCCCACTGAAGCTTTCTTT